Below, 5 T cell receptor beta chains from the same sample are listed, as sequenced in a study of liver allograft versus peripheral blood T cells. On the study more broadly: Peripheral blood of the recipients supplied T cell receptor repertoires that were compared with those in transplanted livers.

Using its own MiXCR run on the reads, TCRdb lists one record per CDR3 protein. The data show about 3,800 distinct CDR3 sequences, 13% to 15% seen once. Receptors were obtained from a human patient who had a liver transplant. Some T cells may possibly be graft donor cells.

This clonotype is deemed medium-sized. The V gene is TRBV11-2, the J gene TRBJ1-5; TRBD1 might be the D (6 bases). Between the trimmed V and J ends, which lost 5 bases and 6 bases, there was a span of 11 bases. CDR3 size: 13 residues. Germline V lookup: CDR1 SGHAT, CDR2 FQNNGV. In nucleotides, the CDR3 is TGTGCCAGCAGCCCCGCAGGGGCTCAGCCCCAGCATTTT. It yields the protein CASSPAGAQPQHF.

This clonotype is classed as medium-sized. This chain joins TRBV12-3 or TRBV12-4 and TRBJ1-2; 7 positions match TRBD1. The CDR3 has 14 residues. V lost 5 bases and J lost 2; bases outside the gene matches: 5. The DNA for the CDR3 is TGTGCCAGCAGTACAGGGGACAGAAACTATGGCTACACCTTC. It is translated as CASSTGDRNYGYTF.

A few counts support this clonotype. The rearrangement uses TRBV12-3 or TRBV12-4 and TRBJ2-5; 8 bases align to TRBD2. The CDR3 covers 15 residues. The V and J ends lost 5 bases and 0 bases, in that order; junction bases with no gene match: 5. The DNA of the CDR3 is TGTGCCAGCAGTCCGACTAGCGCGGACCAAGAGACCCAGTACTTC. Translation gives CASSPTSADQETQYF.

Relative to its sample, this clonotype is medium-sized (0.01 to 0.1%). The rearrangement joins TRBV25-1 to TRBJ1-5; TRBD1 might be the D (5 bases). The germline V and J ends were trimmed by 8 bases and 6 bases, with 14 bases remaining between them. CDR3 length: 13 residues. Per germline, CDR1 MGHDK and CDR2 SYGVNS. DNA for the CDR3: TGTGCCAGCGAAGGGGCAGGGTCTCAGCCCCAGCATTTT. This encodes CASEGAGSQPQHF.

This clonotype is medium-sized. J is TRBJ2-2 and V is TRBV6-2 or TRBV6-3; possible D gene TRBD2, 6 bases. The germline V gene encodes CDR1 MNHEY and CDR2 SVGEGT. The CDR3 runs 15 residues. V was cut by 4 bases and J by 0 bases, with 9 bases left in between. CDR3 bases: TGTGCCAGCAGTTCTTTAGCGGCGAACACCGGGGAGCTGTTTTTT. This sequence encodes CASSSLAANTGELFF.